This T cell receptor (beta chain) appears in the sequencing data of a study of shared clonotypes between healthy human individuals (dated by TCRdb to the early 2020s). About the study as a whole: The cohort comprised a couple of women and a few men aged 18 to 49 years. For each donor, CD4 naive and CD4 memory were each given three plates, CD8 naive was given two plates, and CD8 memory was given one plate. Blood TCR repertoires of about 5 healthy adults were deeply sequenced to estimate repertoire size and the extent of clonotype sharing between individuals. Libraries were prepared and TCR repertoires were sequenced by different laboratories using diverse techniques, in order to increase sequencing depth and limit assay-specific biases. Between about 0.8 and 9 billion PBMCs per donor were obtained by leukapheresis.

For the CD8 naive samples, CD45RO-negative cells were positively selected for CCR7, yielding a CD45RA+CCR7+ population from which TemRA cells were excluded. The donors were healthy, HIV-negative adults with no recently reported acute infections or vaccinations. Every donor was a Caucasian adult living in Nashville, Tennessee, USA. Blood was collected by leukapheresis, and PBMCs were isolated by Ficoll-Histopaque density gradient centrifugation and then cryopreserved in liquid nitrogen vapor phase. Analytical flow cytometry was used to check the purity and quantity of every magnetically sorted T cell population. Each sorted fraction had its genomic DNA isolated and then quantified by UV absorbance on a Nanodrop 2000c. CDR1 and CDR2, per the germline V gene, are SNHLY and FYNNEI. The CDR3, cysteine through phenylalanine, is 13 amino acids long. The only DNA kept is the CDR3, 39 bases in frame from the first base. V was cut back by 4 bases and J by 8 bases, leaving a gap of 11 bases between them.

This clone was seen a single time. There is no known antigen for this receptor. Base quality data are lacking; no much larger clone is found one base away. Points the paper makes about the study in general: Incomplete sequencing was indicated by rarefaction of sorted-subset datasets, despite the large sequencing depth. Sampling was restricted to blood, and TCR repertoires in tissue are likely to differ from TCR repertoires in blood. The genetic and exposure-history diversity represented was limited by the small number of donors. Estimated clonotype richness was generally larger for naive than for memory subsets. Compared with non-shared clonotypes, the clonotypes found in all four sorted-subset donors had higher generation probabilities. Based on pairwise subsampling, the degree of clonotype sharing among donors was expected to be affected by sequencing depth. Across four donors, roughly 5.1% of naive CD4, around 3.3% of naive CD8, roughly 2.3% of memory CD4, and about 0.44% of memory CD8 clonotypes were shared.

Using the deep immunoSEQ assay, multiplex PCR amplified TCR CDR3 regions from genomic DNA. Genomic DNA extracted from each cell subset was distributed evenly over all wells of several immunoSEQ 96-well plates, and each plate served as one replicate. Each replicate PCR for sorted subsets received roughly 0.2 ug genomic DNA, equal to tens of thousands of T cell genomes. Purified libraries were quantified with a Qubit 3.0 fluorometer, sized on a Bioanalyzer 2100, and re-quantified with the KAPA Library Quantification kit. Every immunoSEQ 96-well plate was sequenced on a dedicated single-read 150-cycle Illumina NextSeq 550 flow cell. The published analysis was carried out like this. Because the immunoSEQ output held only junctional sequences and lacked quality scores, the filtering could not match the filtering applied to full-length reads. To assign V/J genes and CDR3, sequences were annotated using PyIR, a Python wrapper for IgBLAST v1.9, with IMGT germline references. Reads were filtered out if the reads had weak V/J assignments (E-value above 1e-6), no CDR3, stop codons, out-of-frame junctions, or ambiguous translated residues. A V3J clonotype was defined by an identical inferred V gene, J gene, and CDR3 amino acid sequence. Percentage overlap between repertoires was computed as shared unique clonotypes divided by the size of the smaller repertoire. Richness of each repertoire was evaluated using RTK rarefaction, the Chao1 estimator, and Recon v2.1 estimates of unobserved clonotypes. Generation probabilities were computed with OLGA for all TCRbeta clonotypes obtained by the gDNA method from several donors. As stored in TCRdb, this immuneACCESS dataset retains in-frame rearrangements with V and J assigned. A fraction of the clones does not appear; measured against another copy, unresolved V genes explain less than half of the discrepancy, and the remainder lacks a known reason. V, J and clone size were drawn from that table, and D and trimming were deduced from the DNA. Present in this sample are roughly 1,800,000 clones, approximately 94% of which were seen just once. Of the sample, less than 1.5% is held by the ten largest clones.

The V and J genes are TRBV2 and TRBJ1-4; the D gene is not confidently resolved. Sequencing input: naive CD8+ T cells sorted from blood. Explained via the paper, the cell subset or site label denotes: CD45RA+CCR7+. This TCR was sampled from a young man in good health. The DNA is as follows: TGTGCCAGCAGTGCGGGCTTGGGGGAAAAACTGTTTTTT. Its protein product is CASSAGLGEKLFF. With all but the CDR3 taken from the reference TRBV2 and TRBJ1-4 genes, the full variable domain is: EPEVTQTPSHQVTQMGQEVILRCVPISNHLYFYWYRQILGQKVEFLVSFYNNEISEKSEIFDDQFSVERPDGSNFTLKIRSTKLEDSAMYFCASSAGLGEKLFFGSGTQLSVL.